This is a list of T cell receptor beta chains from one sample in a study of blood T cell repertoires in COVID-19. TCRdb's copy holds only in-frame clones and misses some; the assay was immunoSEQ multiplex PCR. This table holds tens of thousands of clones, 90% found once. Sequencing was carried out using peripheral blood. The source of these receptors is a man aged 35 to 55 with acute or convalescent COVID-19. CDR3s include the opening cysteine and the closing phenylalanine or tryptophan. Each record gives: V gene, J gene, clone size, D gene, CDR3 protein, CDR3 DNA. D genes are given only for firm matches. Clone size is stated in some rows and not others, as once, few, many or a class when expanded.

v_gene: TRBV14
j_gene: TRBJ2-3
abundance: .
d_gene: TRBD1
CDR3aa: CASSRTGSVADTQYF
CDR3nt: TGTGCCAGCAGTCGGACAGGGAGCGTCGCCGATACGCAGTATTTT

v_gene: TRBV27
j_gene: TRBJ2-7
abundance: .
d_gene: TRBD1
CDR3aa: CASSFAGQGDEQYF
CDR3nt: TGTGCCAGCAGTTTCGCCGGACAGGGCGACGAGCAGTACTTC

v_gene: TRBV7-9
j_gene: TRBJ1-1
abundance: few
d_gene: .
CDR3aa: CASSLGKFGGMRNTEAFF
CDR3nt: TGTGCCAGCAGCTTGGGAAAATTTGGGGGGATGAGGAACACTGAAGCTTTCTTT

v_gene: TRBV25-1
j_gene: TRBJ1-4
abundance: .
d_gene: TRBD1
CDR3aa: CASSESGGGEKLFF
CDR3nt: TGTGCCAGCAGTGAATCAGGGGGCGGGGAAAAACTGTTTTTT

v_gene: TRBV27
j_gene: TRBJ2-1
abundance: once
d_gene: TRBD2
CDR3aa: CASSGLAGYNEQFF
CDR3nt: TGTGCCAGCAGCGGACTAGCGGGGTACAATGAGCAGTTCTTC

v_gene: TRBV6-5
j_gene: TRBJ2-7
abundance: .
d_gene: .
CDR3aa: CASSYSPQGGYEQYF
CDR3nt: TGTGCCAGCAGTTACTCGCCACAGGGAGGGTACGAGCAGTACTTC

v_gene: TRBV5-1
j_gene: TRBJ2-1
abundance: .
d_gene: TRBD2
CDR3aa: CASSFRGDEQFF
CDR3nt: TGCGCCAGCAGCTTCCGGGGGGATGAGCAGTTCTTC

v_gene: TRBV12-1
j_gene: TRBJ2-1
abundance: few
d_gene: .
CDR3aa: CASSFTSGRDNEQFF
CDR3nt: TGTGCCAGCAGCTTTACTAGCGGGAGGGACAATGAGCAGTTCTTC

v_gene: TRBV19
j_gene: TRBJ2-3
abundance: .
d_gene: TRBD1
CDR3aa: CASSMGTGWGKSTDTQYF
CDR3nt: TGTGCCAGTAGTATGGGGACAGGGTGGGGCAAAAGCACAGATACGCAGTATTTT

v_gene: TRBV23-1
j_gene: TRBJ1-1
abundance: .
d_gene: .
CDR3aa: CASSQPPRDTEAFF
CDR3nt: TGCGCCAGCAGTCAACCCCCGAGGGACACTGAAGCTTTCTTT

v_gene: TRBV7-6
j_gene: TRBJ2-3
abundance: .
d_gene: TRBD2
CDR3aa: CASSFTGTSGSPDTQYF
CDR3nt: TGTGCCAGCAGCTTCACCGGGACTAGCGGGAGCCCAGATACGCAGTATTTT

v_gene: TRBV5-6
j_gene: TRBJ1-2
abundance: .
d_gene: .
CDR3aa: CASSFRTRYGYTF
CDR3nt: TGTGCCAGCAGCTTCCGGACACGATATGGCTACACCTTC

v_gene: TRBV5-1
j_gene: TRBJ2-5
abundance: .
d_gene: TRBD2
CDR3aa: CASSSGTSEETQYF
CDR3nt: TGCGCCAGCAGCTCCGGGACTAGCGAGGAGACCCAGTACTTC

v_gene: TRBV6-5
j_gene: TRBJ1-3
abundance: .
d_gene: .
CDR3aa: CASSYSSTTIGNTIYF
CDR3nt: TGTGCCAGCAGTTACTCGAGTACTACGATAGGAAACACCATATATTTT

v_gene: TRBV25-1
j_gene: TRBJ1-1
abundance: .
d_gene: TRBD1
CDR3aa: CASSESGGPRVPEAFF
CDR3nt: TGTGCCAGCAGTGAGTCAGGGGGGCCCAGGGTCCCTGAAGCTTTCTTT

v_gene: TRBV7-2
j_gene: TRBJ1-5
abundance: once
d_gene: TRBD1
CDR3aa: CASSLIGQGVWQPQHF
CDR3nt: TGTGCCAGCAGCTTAATAGGGCAGGGGGTCTGGCAGCCCCAGCATTTT

v_gene: TRBV7-2
j_gene: TRBJ1-2
abundance: .
d_gene: TRBD1
CDR3aa: CANSPRQGGNYGYTF
CDR3nt: TGTGCCAACAGCCCAAGACAGGGGGGGAACTATGGCTACACCTTC

v_gene: TRBV7-8
j_gene: TRBJ1-6
abundance: few
d_gene: TRBD1
CDR3aa: CASGLNRDRGSPLHF
CDR3nt: TGTGCCAGCGGCCTAAACCGGGACAGGGGTTCACCCCTCCACTTT

v_gene: TRBV7-2
j_gene: TRBJ1-2
abundance: .
d_gene: .
CDR3aa: CASSLGGDPGGGYTF
CDR3nt: TGTGCCAGCAGCTTGGGGGGGGACCCCGGCGGTGGCTACACCTTC

v_gene: TRBV19
j_gene: TRBJ2-2
abundance: .
d_gene: TRBD1
CDR3aa: CASTPETGATGELFF
CDR3nt: TGTGCCAGTACCCCTGAGACAGGGGCCACCGGGGAGCTGTTTTTT

v_gene: TRBV2
j_gene: TRBJ1-5
abundance: .
d_gene: .
CDR3aa: CASSLDQPQHF
CDR3nt: TGTGCCAGCAGTCTCGATCAGCCCCAGCATTTT

v_gene: TRBV6-2/TRBV6-3
j_gene: TRBJ1-5
abundance: .
d_gene: .
CDR3aa: CASSYAASIQPQHF
CDR3nt: TGTGCCAGCAGTTACGCGGCTTCAATCCAGCCCCAGCATTTT

v_gene: TRBV6-4
j_gene: TRBJ1-2
abundance: .
d_gene: .
CDR3aa: CASTPGQGRGYTF
CDR3nt: TGTGCCAGCACCCCCGGGCAGGGTAGAGGCTACACCTTC

v_gene: TRBV7-7
j_gene: TRBJ1-4
abundance: once
d_gene: TRBD1
CDR3aa: CASPAIDRGNEKLFF
CDR3nt: TGTGCCAGCCCCGCTATTGACAGGGGAAATGAAAAACTGTTTTTT

v_gene: TRBV5-8
j_gene: TRBJ1-5
abundance: .
d_gene: .
CDR3aa: CASSLWESNQPQHF
CDR3nt: TGTGCCAGCAGCTTGTGGGAGAGCAATCAGCCCCAGCATTTT

v_gene: TRBV29-1
j_gene: TRBJ2-7
abundance: .
d_gene: TRBD2
CDR3aa: CSTLASGSQSSYEQYF
CDR3nt: TGCAGCACGTTGGCTAGCGGGAGTCAAAGCTCCTACGAGCAGTACTTC

v_gene: TRBV18
j_gene: TRBJ2-7
abundance: .
d_gene: TRBD2
CDR3aa: CASSPRAGGSYEQYF
CDR3nt: TGTGCCAGCTCACCACGGGCGGGAGGATCGTACGAGCAGTACTTC

v_gene: TRBV12-3/TRBV12-4
j_gene: TRBJ2-7
abundance: .
d_gene: .
CDR3aa: CASSFRGYEQYF
CDR3nt: TGTGCCAGCAGTTTTCGGGGGTACGAGCAGTACTTC

v_gene: TRBV6-4
j_gene: TRBJ1-1
abundance: .
d_gene: .
CDR3aa: CASSETELNTEAFF
CDR3nt: TGTGCCAGCAGTGAAACCGAGTTGAACACTGAAGCTTTCTTT

v_gene: TRBV5-1
j_gene: TRBJ1-2
abundance: .
d_gene: .
CDR3aa: CASSYVATADGYTF
CDR3nt: TGCGCCAGCAGCTACGTTGCGACAGCCGATGGCTACACCTTC

v_gene: TRBV2
j_gene: TRBJ1-3
abundance: .
d_gene: TRBD1
CDR3aa: CASSRQGASGNTIYF
CDR3nt: TGTGCCAGCAGTCGACAGGGGGCTTCGGGAAACACCATATATTTT

v_gene: TRBV15
j_gene: TRBJ1-6
abundance: .
d_gene: TRBD1
CDR3aa: CATSGGTGDRALHF
CDR3nt: TGTGCCACCAGCGGAGGGACAGGGGATCGGGCCCTCCACTTT

v_gene: TRBV6-5
j_gene: TRBJ2-7
abundance: .
d_gene: .
CDR3aa: CASCMGHSLGEQYF
CDR3nt: TGTGCCAGCTGTATGGGACACTCCCTGGGTGAGCAGTACTTC

v_gene: TRBV5-4
j_gene: TRBJ2-5
abundance: once
d_gene: TRBD2
CDR3aa: CASSLVGLAGHQETQYF
CDR3nt: TGTGCCAGCAGCTTGGTCGGACTAGCGGGCCACCAAGAGACCCAGTACTTC

v_gene: TRBV7-9
j_gene: TRBJ2-7
abundance: .
d_gene: TRBD2
CDR3aa: CASSFNSGKTYEQYF
CDR3nt: TGTGCCAGCAGCTTCAATAGCGGGAAAACCTACGAGCAGTACTTC

v_gene: TRBV5-5
j_gene: TRBJ1-3
abundance: once
d_gene: .
CDR3aa: CASSLDALGVVRGNTIYF
CDR3nt: TGTGCCAGCAGCTTGGACGCGCTTGGTGTCGTAAGAGGAAACACCATATATTTT

v_gene: TRBV30
j_gene: TRBJ1-2
abundance: .
d_gene: TRBD1
CDR3aa: CAWKPGQGWYGYTF
CDR3nt: TGTGCCTGGAAGCCCGGACAGGGATGGTATGGCTACACCTTC

v_gene: TRBV6-5
j_gene: TRBJ1-1
abundance: .
d_gene: TRBD1
CDR3aa: CASRDRAGGVRGFF
CDR3nt: TGTGCCAGCAGAGACAGGGCCGGCGGTGTTAGAGGTTTCTTT

v_gene: TRBV6-5
j_gene: TRBJ1-1
abundance: .
d_gene: .
CDR3aa: CASSYSGSMNTEAFF
CDR3nt: TGTGCCAGCAGTTACTCGGGGAGCATGAACACTGAAGCTTTCTTT

v_gene: TRBV3-1/TRBV3-2
j_gene: TRBJ1-2
abundance: few
d_gene: TRBD1
CDR3aa: CASSTQGAVYGYTF
CDR3nt: TGTGCCAGCAGCACACAGGGGGCCGTCTATGGCTACACCTTC

v_gene: TRBV7-9
j_gene: TRBJ1-1
abundance: .
d_gene: .
CDR3aa: CASSPGQLNTEAFF
CDR3nt: TGTGCCAGCAGTCCCGGACAATTGAACACTGAAGCTTTCTTT

v_gene: TRBV18
j_gene: TRBJ2-1
abundance: .
d_gene: .
CDR3aa: CASRRSNEQFF
CDR3nt: TGTGCCAGCCGCAGATCCAATGAGCAGTTCTTC

v_gene: TRBV9
j_gene: TRBJ2-7
abundance: .
d_gene: TRBD1
CDR3aa: CASSVDLGQGPDEQYF
CDR3nt: TGTGCCAGCAGCGTAGATCTGGGACAGGGGCCAGACGAGCAGTACTTC

v_gene: TRBV6-6
j_gene: TRBJ1-6
abundance: .
d_gene: .
CDR3aa: CASSPTGPNSPLHF
CDR3nt: TGTGCCAGCAGCCCAACAGGTCCTAATTCACCCCTCCACTTT

v_gene: TRBV24-1
j_gene: TRBJ2-1
abundance: .
d_gene: .
CDR3aa: CATSAVQGSSESSYNEQFF
CDR3nt: TGTGCCACCAGTGCCGTACAGGGTTCGTCAGAGAGCTCCTACAATGAGCAGTTCTTC

v_gene: TRBV7-9
j_gene: TRBJ2-7
abundance: .
d_gene: .
CDR3aa: CASSRTGPSGTYEQYF
CDR3nt: TGTGCCAGCAGCCGGACAGGGCCTAGCGGGACCTACGAGCAGTACTTC